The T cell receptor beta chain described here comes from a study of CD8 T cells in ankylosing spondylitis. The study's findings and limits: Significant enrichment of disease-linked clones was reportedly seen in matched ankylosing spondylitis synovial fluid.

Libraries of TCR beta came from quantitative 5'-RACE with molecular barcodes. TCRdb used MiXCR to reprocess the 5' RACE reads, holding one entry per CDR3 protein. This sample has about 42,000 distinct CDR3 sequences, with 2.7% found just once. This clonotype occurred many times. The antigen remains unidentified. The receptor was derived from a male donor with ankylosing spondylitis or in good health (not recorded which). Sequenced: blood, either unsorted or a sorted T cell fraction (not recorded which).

The chain's CDR3 is CASSVGPPTGELFF. The CDR3 nucleotides are TGTGCCAGCAGCGTAGGGCCCCCCACCGGGGAGCTGTTTTTT. The V and J genes are TRBV9 and TRBJ2-2; D is unclear. Trimming removed 0 bases from V and 4 bases from J, with 7 bases in between. The germline CDR1 and CDR2 sequences are SGDLS and YYNGEE. The CDR3 totals 14 residues.